These 7 T cell receptor beta chains share one sample of origin, sequenced in a study of shared clonotypes between healthy human individuals. TCRdb's table, derived via immunoSEQ multiplex PCR, lists solely in-frame clones and lacks some. The sample includes a few hundred thousand clones, roughly 85% of them seen just once. The material sequenced was PBMCs. These receptors came from a woman in her thirties or forties in good health. Some clones in this sample may be carry-over from other donors' samples.

The chain uses TRBV30 and TRBJ2-1; 7 bases line up with TRBD2. Unmatched junction bases numbered 13, after V lost 2 bases and J lost 12 bases. Germline V gene lookup returns CDR1 GTSNPN and CDR2 SVGIG (reference sequence). CDR3 length equals 14 residues. The CDR3 sequence: CAWSPSPTGGGQFF. Here the CDR3 DNA reads TGTGCCTGGAGTCCCTCACCGACGGGAGGAGGGCAGTTCTTC. The full variable domain, rest sourced from reference TRBV30 and TRBJ2-1, is SQTIHQWPATLVQPVGSPLSLECTVEGTSNPNLYWYRQAAGRGLQLLFYSVGIGQISSEVPQNLSASRPQDRQFILSSKKLLLSDSGFYLCAWSPSPTGGGQFFGPGTRLTVL.

This chain connects TRBV5-6 to TRBJ2-7, with D perhaps TRBD1 or TRBD2 (5 bases each). Between the trimmed V and J ends, which lost 4 bases and 3 bases, there was a span of 17 bases. CDR1 SGHDT and CDR2 YYEEEE come from the germline V gene. The CDR3 totals 15 residues. Here the CDR3 reads CASSPTGALRYEQYF. The CDR3 coding sequence is TGTGCCAGCAGCCCGACCGGGGCTCTTCGCTACGAGCAGTACTTC.

V usage is TRBV7-9 and J usage is TRBJ1-3; 8 bases map to TRBD1. V lost 2 bases to trimming and J lost 2 bases; unmatched junction nucleotides: 5. This CDR3 is built from 16 residues. The germline gives CDR1 SEHNR, CDR2 FQNEAQ (reference sequence). As DNA, the CDR3 is TGTGCCAGCAGCTTAACCTCGACAGGGGCTGGAAACACCATATATTTT. Translated, it gives CASSLTSTGAGNTIYF. Filled out from reference TRBV7-9 and TRBJ1-3, the complete variable domain reads DTGVSQNPRHKITKRGQNVTFRCDPISEHNRLYWYRQTLGQGPEFLTYFQNEAQLEKSRLLSDRFSAERPKGSFSTLEIQRTEQGDSAMYLCASSLTSTGAGNTIYFGEGSWLTVV.

The chain couples TRBV7-6 to TRBJ2-1, with 9 bases identical to TRBD2. The CDR3 loop spans 17 amino acids. The germline V gene has CDR1 SGHVS and CDR2 FNYEAQ. V shed 1 base and J 0 bases; nucleotides not matched to a gene: 4. CDR3 region: CASSLVTSGHSYNEQFF. The CDR3 DNA follows: TGTGCCAGCAGCTTAGTAACTAGCGGGCACTCCTACAATGAGCAGTTCTTC.

The chain's CDR3 is CAISVGYQETQYF. The CDR3 DNA reads as TGTGCCATCAGTGTGGGGTACCAAGAGACCCAGTACTTC. V is TRBV10-3 and J is TRBJ2-5; unclear D gene. Per germline, CDR1 ENHRY and CDR2 SYGVKD. V was cut by 4 bases and J by 0 bases, with 6 bases left in between. The CDR3 is made up of 13 amino acids.

The chain employs TRBV5-6 and TRBJ2-3; 11 bases fit TRBD2. This CDR3 comprises 17 residues. The V gene's germline CDR1 is SGHDT and CDR2 YYEEEE. J was trimmed by 0 bases and V by 3 bases; bases with no gene match: 6. The CDR3 DNA is TGTGCCAGCAGCTGGGGACTAGCGGCAACTAGCACAGATACGCAGTATTTT. Encoded protein: CASSWGLAATSTDTQYF.

This clone came up once. At the DNA level, this CDR3 is encoded by other sequences in the same sample as well. The V call is TRBV29-1, the J call TRBJ1-2; 8 bases fit TRBD1. After removal of 4 bases from V and 3 bases from J, the junction contained 7 bases not matched to a gene. The CDR3 runs to 14 residues. Germline CDR1 and CDR2: SQVTM and ANQGSEA. Written as DNA, the CDR3 is TGCAGCGTTGGGCACCCGGGACAGGACTATGGCTACACCTTC. It is translated as CSVGHPGQDYGYTF.